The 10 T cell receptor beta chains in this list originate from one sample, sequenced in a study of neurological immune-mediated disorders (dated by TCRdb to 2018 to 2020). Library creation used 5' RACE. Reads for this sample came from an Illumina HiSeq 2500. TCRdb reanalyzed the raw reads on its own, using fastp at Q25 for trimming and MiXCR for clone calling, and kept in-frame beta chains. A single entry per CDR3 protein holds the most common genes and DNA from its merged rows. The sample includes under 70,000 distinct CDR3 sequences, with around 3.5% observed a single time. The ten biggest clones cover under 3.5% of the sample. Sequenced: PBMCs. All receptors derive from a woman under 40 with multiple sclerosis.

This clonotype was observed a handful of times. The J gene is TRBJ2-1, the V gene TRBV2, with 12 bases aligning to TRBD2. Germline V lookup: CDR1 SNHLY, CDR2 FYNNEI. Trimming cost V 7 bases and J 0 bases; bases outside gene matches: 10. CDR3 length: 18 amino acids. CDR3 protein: CASTSLAGGPSSYNEQFF. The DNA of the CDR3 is TGTGCCAGCACCAGTCTAGCGGGGGGGCCGAGCTCCTACAATGAGCAGTTCTTC.

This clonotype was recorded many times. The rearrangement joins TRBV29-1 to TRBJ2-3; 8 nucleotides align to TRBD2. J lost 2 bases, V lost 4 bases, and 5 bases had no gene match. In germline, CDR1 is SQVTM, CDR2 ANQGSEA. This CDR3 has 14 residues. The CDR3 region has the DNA TGCAGCGTTGCGGCGGGGGGAGCCACAGATACGCAGTATTTT. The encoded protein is CSVAAGGATDTQYF.

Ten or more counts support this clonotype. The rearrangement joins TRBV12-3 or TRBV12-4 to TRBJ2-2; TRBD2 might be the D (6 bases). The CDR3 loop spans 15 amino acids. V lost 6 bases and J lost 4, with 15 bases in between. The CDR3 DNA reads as TGTGCCAGCAGCCTCTCCCCCGGGAGCACCGGGGAGCTGTTTTTT. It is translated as CASSLSPGSTGELFF.

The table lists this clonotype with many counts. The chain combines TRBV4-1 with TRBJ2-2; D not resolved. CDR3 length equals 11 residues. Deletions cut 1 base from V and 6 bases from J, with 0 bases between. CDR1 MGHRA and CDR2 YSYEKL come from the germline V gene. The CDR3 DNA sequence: TGCGCCAGCAGCCAAGCCGGGGAGCTGTTTTTT. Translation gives CASSQAGELFF.

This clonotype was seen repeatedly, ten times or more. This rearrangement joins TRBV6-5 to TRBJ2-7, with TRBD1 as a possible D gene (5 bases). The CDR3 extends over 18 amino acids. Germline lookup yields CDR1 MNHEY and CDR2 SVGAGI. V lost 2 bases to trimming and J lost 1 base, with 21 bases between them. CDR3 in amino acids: CASSYPGGDRQISYEQYF. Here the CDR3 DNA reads TGTGCCAGCAGTTACCCCGGTGGGGATAGACAGATTTCCTACGAGCAGTACTTC.

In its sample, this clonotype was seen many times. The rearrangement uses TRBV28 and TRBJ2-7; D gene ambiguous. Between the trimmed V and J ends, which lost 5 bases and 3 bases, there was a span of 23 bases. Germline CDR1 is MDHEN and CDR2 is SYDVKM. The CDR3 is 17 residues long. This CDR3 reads CASSVLTVGRLVYEQYF. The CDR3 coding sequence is TGTGCCAGCAGTGTCCTTACCGTTGGGCGTTTAGTCTACGAGCAGTACTTC.

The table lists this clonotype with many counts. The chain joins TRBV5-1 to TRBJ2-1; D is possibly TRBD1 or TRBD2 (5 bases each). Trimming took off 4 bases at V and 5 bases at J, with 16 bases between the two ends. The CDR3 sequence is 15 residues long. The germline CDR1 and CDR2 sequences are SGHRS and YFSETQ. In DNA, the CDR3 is TGCGCCAGCAGCGCCCAGGGACCGCCGAACAATGAGCAGTTCTTC. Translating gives CASSAQGPPNNEQFF.

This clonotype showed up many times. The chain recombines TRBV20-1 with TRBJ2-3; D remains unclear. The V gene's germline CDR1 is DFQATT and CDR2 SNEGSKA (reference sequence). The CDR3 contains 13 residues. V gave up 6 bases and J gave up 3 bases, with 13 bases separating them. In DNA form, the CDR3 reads TGCAGTGCCACCGGTCAGACGACAGATACGCAGTATTTT. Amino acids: CSATGQTTDTQYF.

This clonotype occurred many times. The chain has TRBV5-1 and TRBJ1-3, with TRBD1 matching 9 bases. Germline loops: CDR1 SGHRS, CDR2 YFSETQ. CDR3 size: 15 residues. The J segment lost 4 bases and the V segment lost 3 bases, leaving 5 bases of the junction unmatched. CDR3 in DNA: TGCGCCAGCAGCTCCGGGACAGGGATCGGAAACACCATATATTTT. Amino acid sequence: CASSSGTGIGNTIYF. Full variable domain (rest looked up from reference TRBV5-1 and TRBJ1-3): KAGVTQTPRYLIKTRGQQVTLSCSPISGHRSVSWYQQTPGQGLQFLFEYFSETQRNKGNFPGRFSGRQFSNSRSEMNVSTLELGDSALYLCASSSGTGIGNTIYFGEGSWLTVV.

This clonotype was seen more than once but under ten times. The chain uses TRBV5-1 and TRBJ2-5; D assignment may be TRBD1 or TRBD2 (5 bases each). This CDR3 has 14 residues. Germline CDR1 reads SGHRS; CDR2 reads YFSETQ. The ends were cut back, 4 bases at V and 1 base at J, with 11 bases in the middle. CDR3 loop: CASSPTGTQETQYF. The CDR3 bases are TGCGCCAGCAGCCCAACCGGGACCCAAGAGACCCAGTACTTC.